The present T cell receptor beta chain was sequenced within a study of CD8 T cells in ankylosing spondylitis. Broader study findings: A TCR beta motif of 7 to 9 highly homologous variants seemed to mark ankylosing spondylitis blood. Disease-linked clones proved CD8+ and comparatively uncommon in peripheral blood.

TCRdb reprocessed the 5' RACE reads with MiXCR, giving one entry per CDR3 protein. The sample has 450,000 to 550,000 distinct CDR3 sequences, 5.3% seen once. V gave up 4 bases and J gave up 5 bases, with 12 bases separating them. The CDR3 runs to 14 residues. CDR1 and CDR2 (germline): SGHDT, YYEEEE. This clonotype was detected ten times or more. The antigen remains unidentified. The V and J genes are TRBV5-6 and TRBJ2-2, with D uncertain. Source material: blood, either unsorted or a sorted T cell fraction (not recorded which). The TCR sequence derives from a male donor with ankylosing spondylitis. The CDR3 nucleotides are TGTGCCAGCAGCGGGCAGCTAACTACCGGGGAGCTGTTTTTT. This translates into CASSGQLTTGELFF. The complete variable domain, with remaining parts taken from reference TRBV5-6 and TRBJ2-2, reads DAGVTQSPTHLIKTRGQQVTLRCSPKSGHDTVSWYQQALGQGPQFIFQYYEEEERQRGNFPDRFSGHQFPNYSSELNVNALLLGDSALYLCASSGQLTTGELFFGEGSRLTVL.